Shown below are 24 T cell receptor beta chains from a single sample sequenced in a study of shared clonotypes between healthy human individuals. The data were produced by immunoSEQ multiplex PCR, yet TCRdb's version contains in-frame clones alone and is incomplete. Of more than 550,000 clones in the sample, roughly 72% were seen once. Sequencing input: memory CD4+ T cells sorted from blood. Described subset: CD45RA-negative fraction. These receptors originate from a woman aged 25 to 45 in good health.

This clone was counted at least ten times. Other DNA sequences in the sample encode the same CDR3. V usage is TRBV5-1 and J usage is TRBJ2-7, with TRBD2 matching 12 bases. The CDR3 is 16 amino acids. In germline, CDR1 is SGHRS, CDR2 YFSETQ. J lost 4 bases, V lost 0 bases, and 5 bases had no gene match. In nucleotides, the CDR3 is TGCGCCAGCAGCTTGGGGACTAGCGGGACCGGTTACGAGCAGTACTTC. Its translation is CASSLGTSGTGYEQYF.

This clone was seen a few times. Here the CDR3 reads CASSAGTSVEISGNEQFF. CDR3 sequence (DNA): TGCGCCAGCAGCGCCGGGACTAGCGTTGAAATATCAGGCAATGAGCAGTTCTTC. The V and J genes are TRBV5-1 and TRBJ2-1; 10 bases are shared with TRBD2. CDR1 and CDR2 (germline): SGHRS, YFSETQ. The CDR3 extends over 18 amino acids. The junction had 16 bases not matched to a gene; V was cut back by 4 bases and J by 6 bases.

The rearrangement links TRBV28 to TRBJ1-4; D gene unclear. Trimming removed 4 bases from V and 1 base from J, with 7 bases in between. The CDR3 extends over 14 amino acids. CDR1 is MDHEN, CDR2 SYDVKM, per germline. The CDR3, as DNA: TGTGCCAGCAGTTCACAGCAAACTAATGAAAAACTGTTTTTT. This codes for CASSSQQTNEKLFF.

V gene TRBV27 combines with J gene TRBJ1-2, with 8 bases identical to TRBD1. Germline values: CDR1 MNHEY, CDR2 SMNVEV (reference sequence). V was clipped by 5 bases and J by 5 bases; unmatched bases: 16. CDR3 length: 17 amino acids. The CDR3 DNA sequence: TGTGCCAGCAGTCCCCAGCGAACGGACAGGGTGAGGTATGGCTACACCTTC. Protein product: CASSPQRTDRVRYGYTF.

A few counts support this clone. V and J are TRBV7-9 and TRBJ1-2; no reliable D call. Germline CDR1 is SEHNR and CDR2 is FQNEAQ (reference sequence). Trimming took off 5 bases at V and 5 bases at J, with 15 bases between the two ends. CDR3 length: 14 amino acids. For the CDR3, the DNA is TGTGCCAGCAGCCTTCTCGCGCTTATATATGGCTACACCTTC. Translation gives CASSLLALIYGYTF.

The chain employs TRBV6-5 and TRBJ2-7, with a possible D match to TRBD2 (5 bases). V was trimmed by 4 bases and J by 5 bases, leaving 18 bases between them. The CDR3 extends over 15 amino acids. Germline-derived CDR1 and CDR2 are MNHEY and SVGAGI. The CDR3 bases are TGTGCCAGCAGTTCCCGAGACCCCCGAGGGAACGAGCAGTACTTC. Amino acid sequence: CASSSRDPRGNEQYF.

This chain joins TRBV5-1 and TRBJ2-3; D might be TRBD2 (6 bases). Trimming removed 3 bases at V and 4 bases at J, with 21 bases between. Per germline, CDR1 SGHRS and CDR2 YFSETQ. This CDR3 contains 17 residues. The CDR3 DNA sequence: TGCGCCAGCAGCTGGGGACGGCCGGGAGCCTCACCAGATACGCAGTATTTT. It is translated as CASSWGRPGASPDTQYF.

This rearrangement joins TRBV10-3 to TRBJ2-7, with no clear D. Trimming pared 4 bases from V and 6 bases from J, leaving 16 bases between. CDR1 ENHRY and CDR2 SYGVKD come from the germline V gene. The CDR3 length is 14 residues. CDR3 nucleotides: TGTGCCATCAGTGCTCCCGACCGGTACGTCGAGCAGTACTTC. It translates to CAISAPDRYVEQYF.

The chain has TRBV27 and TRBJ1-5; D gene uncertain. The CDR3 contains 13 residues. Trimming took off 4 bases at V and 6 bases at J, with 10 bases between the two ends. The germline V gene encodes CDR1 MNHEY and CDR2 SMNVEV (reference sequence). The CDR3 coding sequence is TGTGCCAGCAGTTCAGGATCCCGTCAGCCCCAGCATTTT. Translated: CASSSGSRQPQHF.

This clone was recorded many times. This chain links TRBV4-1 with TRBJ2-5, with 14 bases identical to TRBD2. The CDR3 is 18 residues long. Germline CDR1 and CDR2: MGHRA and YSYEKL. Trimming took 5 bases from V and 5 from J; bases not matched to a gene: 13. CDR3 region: CASSDPGGTSGSGETQYF. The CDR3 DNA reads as TGCGCCAGCAGCGATCCTGGTGGGACTAGCGGGAGTGGGGAGACCCAGTACTTC.

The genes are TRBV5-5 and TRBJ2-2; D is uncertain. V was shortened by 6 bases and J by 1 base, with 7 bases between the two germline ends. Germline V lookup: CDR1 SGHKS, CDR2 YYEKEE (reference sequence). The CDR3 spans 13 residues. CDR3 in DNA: TGTGCCAGCATCGTATGGAACACCGGGGAGCTGTTTTTT. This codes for CASIVWNTGELFF.

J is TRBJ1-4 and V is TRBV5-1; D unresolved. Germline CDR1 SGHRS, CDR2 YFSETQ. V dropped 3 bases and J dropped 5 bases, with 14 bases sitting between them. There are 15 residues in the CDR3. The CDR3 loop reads CASSSRVGRNEKLFF. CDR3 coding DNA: TGCGCCAGCAGCTCGAGGGTCGGTCGGAATGAAAAACTGTTTTTT. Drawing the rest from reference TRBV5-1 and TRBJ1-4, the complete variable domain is KAGVTQTPRYLIKTRGQQVTLSCSPISGHRSVSWYQQTPGQGLQFLFEYFSETQRNKGNFPGRFSGRQFSNSRSEMNVSTLELGDSALYLCASSSRVGRNEKLFFGSGTQLSVL.

The CDR3 bases are TGTGCCAGCAGCTTGGCGAGTCTGAACACTGAAGCTTTCTTT. It is translated as CASSLASLNTEAFF. V and J are TRBV11-2 and TRBJ1-1; D remains unclear. V was pared by 3 bases and J by 0 bases, with 8 bases between. From germline, CDR1 is SGHAT and CDR2 FQNNGV. The CDR3 contains 14 residues.

The CDR3 DNA reads TGTGCCAGCAGCTTGGGAAGGGACCCGGGGAGTACGCAGTATTTT. Its protein product is CASSLGRDPGSTQYF. V and J are TRBV5-4 and TRBJ2-3; D may correspond to TRBD1 or TRBD2 (5 bases each). CDR3 size: 15 residues. Trimming stripped 0 bases from V and 8 bases from J, with 16 bases between. Germline lookup yields CDR1 SGHNT and CDR2 YYREEE (reference sequence).

The CDR3 loop reads CASSYAGATNEKLFF. The CDR3 DNA sequence: TGTGCCAGCAGCTACGCAGGGGCAACTAATGAAAAACTGTTTTTT. This sequence joins TRBV28 and TRBJ1-4, with a possible D match to TRBD1 (6 bases). Germline-derived CDR1 and CDR2 are MDHEN and SYDVKM. Trimming shortened V by 6 bases and J by 0 bases, and 11 bases separated the two germline ends. The CDR3 spans 15 residues.

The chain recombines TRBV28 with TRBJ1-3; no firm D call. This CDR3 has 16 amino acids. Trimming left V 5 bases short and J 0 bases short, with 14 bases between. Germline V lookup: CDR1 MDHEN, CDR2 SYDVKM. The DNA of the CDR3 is TGTGCCAGCAGTACCCCCAGCCCTCACTCTGGAAACACCATATATTTT. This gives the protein CASSTPSPHSGNTIYF.

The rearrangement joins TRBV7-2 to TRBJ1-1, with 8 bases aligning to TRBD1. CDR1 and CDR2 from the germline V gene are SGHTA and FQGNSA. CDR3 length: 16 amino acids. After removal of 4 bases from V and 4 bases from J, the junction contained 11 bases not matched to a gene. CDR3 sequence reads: CASSSPSTGARTEAFF. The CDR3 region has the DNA TGTGCCAGCAGCTCGCCCTCGACAGGGGCCCGCACTGAAGCTTTCTTT. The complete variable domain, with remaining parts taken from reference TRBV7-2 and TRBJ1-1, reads GAGVSQSPSNKVTEKGKDVELRCDPISGHTALYWYRQSLGQGLEFLIYFQGNSAPDKSGLPSDRFSAERTGGSVSTLTIQRTQQEDSAVYLCASSSPSTGARTEAFFGQGTRLTVV.

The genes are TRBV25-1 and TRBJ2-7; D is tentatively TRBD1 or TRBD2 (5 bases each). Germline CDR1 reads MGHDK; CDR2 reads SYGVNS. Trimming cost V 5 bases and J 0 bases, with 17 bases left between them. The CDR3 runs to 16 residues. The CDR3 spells CASSSGTGTPSYEQYF. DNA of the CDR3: TGTGCCAGCAGTTCAGGTACCGGGACGCCCTCCTACGAGCAGTACTTC.

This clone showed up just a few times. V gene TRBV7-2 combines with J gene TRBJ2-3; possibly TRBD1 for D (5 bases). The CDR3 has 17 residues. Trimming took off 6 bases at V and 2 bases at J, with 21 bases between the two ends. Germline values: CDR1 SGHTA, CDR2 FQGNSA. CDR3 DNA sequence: TGTGCCAGCAGGGGGCACTCTCCCACTGGGGTCACAGATACGCAGTATTTT. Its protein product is CASRGHSPTGVTDTQYF.

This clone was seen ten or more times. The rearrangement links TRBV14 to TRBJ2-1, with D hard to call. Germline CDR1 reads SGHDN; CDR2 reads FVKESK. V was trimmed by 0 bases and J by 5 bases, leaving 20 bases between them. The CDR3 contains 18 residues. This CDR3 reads CASSQDIGNSWGNNEQFF. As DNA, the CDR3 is TGTGCCAGCAGCCAAGATATTGGTAACAGCTGGGGTAACAATGAGCAGTTCTTC.

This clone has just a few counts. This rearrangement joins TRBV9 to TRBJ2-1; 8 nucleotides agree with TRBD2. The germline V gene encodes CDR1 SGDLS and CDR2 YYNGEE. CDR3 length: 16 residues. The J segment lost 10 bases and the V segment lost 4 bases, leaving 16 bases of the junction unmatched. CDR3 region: CASSLGGSGSELEQFF. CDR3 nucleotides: TGTGCCAGCAGCCTCGGGGGGAGCGGGAGTGAGTTAGAGCAGTTCTTC.

The CDR3 nucleotides read TGTGCCAGCAGTTACCCACAGGGGAGGGAGGGAGAAAAACTGTTTTTT. Translated, it gives CASSYPQGREGEKLFF. V usage is TRBV6-6 and J usage is TRBJ1-4, with 7 positions matching TRBD1. Germline trimming cut 2 bases from V and 8 bases from J; bases unmatched to any gene: 11. Germline lookup yields CDR1 MNHNY and CDR2 SVGAGI (reference sequence). This CDR3 spans 16 amino acids.

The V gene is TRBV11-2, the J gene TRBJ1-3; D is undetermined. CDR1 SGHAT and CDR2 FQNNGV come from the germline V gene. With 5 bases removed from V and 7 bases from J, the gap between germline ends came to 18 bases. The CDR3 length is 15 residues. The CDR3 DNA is TGTGCCAGCAGCCCCCCCGGGCCCATGGGGAACACCATATATTTT. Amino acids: CASSPPGPMGNTIYF.

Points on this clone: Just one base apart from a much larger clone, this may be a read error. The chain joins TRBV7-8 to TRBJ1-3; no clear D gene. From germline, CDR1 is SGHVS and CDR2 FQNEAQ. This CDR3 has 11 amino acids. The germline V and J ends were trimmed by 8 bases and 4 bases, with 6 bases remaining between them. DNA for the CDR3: TGTGCCAGCTCAATGGGAAACACCATATATTTT. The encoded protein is CASSMGNTIYF.